This TCR beta chain was sequenced for a study of CD8+CD57+ T cells in acquired aplastic anemia. For the study at large: CD4+ and CD8+ cells, once sorted, gave DNA averaging about 3 ug.

Germline V gene lookup returns CDR1 MDHEN and CDR2 SYDVKM. CDR3 size: 15 residues. V was clipped by 8 bases and J by 0 bases, with 13 bases between them. For this clonotype: Its antigen is undetermined.

Study-level findings and limits: Between patients and controls, 25 to 30 CD8+ CDR3 sequences were found in common.

The use of genomic DNA as template underpinned the TCR beta VDJ and CDR3 profiling. TCRdb reprocessed the reads via MiXCR and lists one record per CDR3 protein. The sample shows under 200,000 distinct CDR3 sequences, around 45% of them seen only once. CD8+CD57+ cell expansion had been shown by flow cytometry in patients chosen for sequencing. When blood sampling took place, the patients had received no therapy. The sequence was collected from a human donor with aplastic anemia. The rearrangement links TRBV28 to TRBJ2-2, with unresolved D. Sequencing used sorted CD4+, CD8+, or CD8+CD57+ T cells (not recorded which) from PBMCs. The CDR3 DNA is TGTGCCAGCTGGACGGAATATCCGAACACCGGGGAGCTGTTTTTT. It yields the protein CASWTEYPNTGELFF.